This T cell receptor (beta chain) derives from a study of regulatory T cells in long-lasting Graves disease. General study findings and limits: TCR diversity was lower in persistent than newly diagnosed Graves' disease.

The time point here: newly diagnosed GD, antithyroid drugs for less than 3 months. Extracted PBMC RNA gave rise to the TCR library. To make TCR beta libraries, researchers used iRepertoire HTBI primers and Arm-PCR of CDR3 regions. TCRdb independently ran MiXCR on the multiplex PCR reads; one entry per CDR3 protein. The sample shows about 560,000 distinct CDR3 sequences, 15% to 20% of them seen only once. This clonotype has a handful of counts. Its antigen is not identified. This same sample was also taken into another study, of T cells in Graves' hyperthyroidism and ophthalmopathy. In that study: Disease duration under 2 months; hyperthyroidism patients were aged 18 to 65. Also found in blood were most expanded thyroid clonotypes above 0.001.

The sample was peripheral blood mononuclear cells (PBMCs), taken at new diagnosis, from a patient treated with antithyroid drugs. The receptor was derived from a man aged 18 to 29 with Graves disease.

As DNA, the CDR3 is TGTGCCTGGGGCCAGGGACTAGTCCACGAGCAGTACTTC. Its translation is CAWGQGLVHEQYF. This rearrangement joins TRBV30 to TRBJ2-7; 8 nucleotides agree with TRBD2. The J segment lost 5 bases and the V segment lost 5 bases, leaving 8 bases of the junction unmatched. CDR1 is GTSNPN and CDR2 is SVGIG in the germline V gene (reference sequence). The CDR3 extends over 13 amino acids.